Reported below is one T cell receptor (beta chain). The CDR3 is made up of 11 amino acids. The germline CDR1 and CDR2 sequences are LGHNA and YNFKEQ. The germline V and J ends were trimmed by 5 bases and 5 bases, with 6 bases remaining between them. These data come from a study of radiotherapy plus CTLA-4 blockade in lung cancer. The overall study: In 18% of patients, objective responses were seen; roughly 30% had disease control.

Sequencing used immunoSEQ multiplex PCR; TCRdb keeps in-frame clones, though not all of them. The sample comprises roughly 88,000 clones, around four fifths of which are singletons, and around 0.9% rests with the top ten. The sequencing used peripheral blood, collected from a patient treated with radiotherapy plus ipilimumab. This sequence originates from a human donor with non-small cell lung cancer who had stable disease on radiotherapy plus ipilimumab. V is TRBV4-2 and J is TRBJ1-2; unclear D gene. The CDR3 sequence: CASSLTYGYTF. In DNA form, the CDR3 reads TGTGCCAGCAGCTTGACTTATGGCTACACCTTC.